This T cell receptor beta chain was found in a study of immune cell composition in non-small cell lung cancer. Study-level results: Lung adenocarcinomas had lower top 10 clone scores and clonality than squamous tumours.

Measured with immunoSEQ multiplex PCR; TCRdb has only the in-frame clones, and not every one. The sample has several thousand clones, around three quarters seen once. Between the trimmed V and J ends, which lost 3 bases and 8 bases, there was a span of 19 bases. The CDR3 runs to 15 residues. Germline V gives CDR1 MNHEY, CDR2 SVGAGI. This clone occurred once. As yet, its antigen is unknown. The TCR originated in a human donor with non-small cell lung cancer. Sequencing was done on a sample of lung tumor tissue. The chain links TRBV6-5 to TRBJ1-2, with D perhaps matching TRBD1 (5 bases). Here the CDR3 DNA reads TGTGCCAGCAGTTATAAATCAGTGGGGGGTTGGGGCTACACCTTC. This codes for CASSYKSVGGWGYTF.